The source of this T cell receptor beta chain is a study of shared clonotypes between healthy human individuals (dated by TCRdb to the early 2020s). Looking at the study overall: A couple of women and three men aged 18 to 49 years were included in the cohort. Per donor, three plates each were used for CD4 naive and CD4 memory, two for CD8 naive, and one for CD8 memory. Blood TCR repertoires of a handful of healthy adults were deeply sequenced to estimate repertoire size and the extent of clonotype sharing between individuals. Libraries were prepared and TCR repertoires were sequenced by different laboratories using diverse techniques, in order to increase sequencing depth and limit assay-specific biases. Per donor, leukapheresis produced somewhere between about 0.85 and 9.5 billion PBMCs.

The donors were healthy, HIV-negative adults with no recently reported acute infections or vaccinations. Only Caucasian adults living in Nashville, Tennessee, USA were represented among the donors. CD4+ T cells were enriched by magnetic negative selection; naive cells were then positively selected on CD45RA, and the negative fraction formed the memory subset. Blood was collected by leukapheresis, and PBMCs were isolated by Ficoll-Histopaque density gradient centrifugation and then cryopreserved in liquid nitrogen vapor phase. Analytical flow cytometry was used to check the purity and quantity of each magnetically sorted T cell population. From each sorted fraction, genomic DNA was isolated and quantified by UV absorbance on a Nanodrop 2000c. Taken from the germline V gene, the CDR1 and CDR2 loops are ENHRY and SYGVKD. From the cysteine up to the phenylalanine, the CDR3 has a length of 14 residues. The read is trimmed to its CDR3 DNA, 42 bases read in frame from base 1. From V the trimming removes 5 bases and from J it removes 1 base, while the gene matches leave 3 bases of the junction unaccounted for.

Using the deep immunoSEQ assay, TCR CDR3 regions were amplified from genomic DNA by multiplex PCR. Extracted genomic DNA from each cell subset was spread evenly across all wells of several immunoSEQ 96-well plates, with each plate serving as a replicate. For sorted subsets, 200 to 250 ng of genomic DNA, equivalent to around 29,000 T cell genomes, went into each replicate PCR. Purified libraries were measured with a Qubit 3.0 fluorometer, size-checked on a Bioanalyzer 2100, and measured again with the KAPA Library Quantification kit. Each immunoSEQ 96-well plate was sequenced on its own single-read 150-cycle Illumina NextSeq 550 flow cell. From the authors' description of their analysis: The immunoSEQ output contained only junctional sequences without quality scores, so filtering could not match that applied to full-length reads. To assign V/J genes and CDR3, sequences were annotated using PyIR, a Python wrapper for IgBLAST v1.9, with IMGT germline references. Reads with weak V/J assignments (E-value above 1e-6), missing CDR3, stop codons, out-of-frame junctions, or ambiguous translated residues were removed. V3J clonotypes were defined as sequences sharing an identical inferred V gene, J gene, and CDR3 amino acid sequence. Percentage overlap between repertoires was computed as shared unique clonotypes divided by the size of the smaller repertoire. Richness of each repertoire was evaluated using RTK rarefaction, the Chao1 estimator, and Recon v2.1 estimates of unobserved clonotypes. For all TCRbeta clonotypes obtained by the gDNA method from several donors, generation probabilities were computed with OLGA. In TCRdb, the immuneACCESS table is reduced to in-frame sequences with V and J assigned. These tables do not hold every clone; where another copy was compared, an unresolved V gene accounts for under half, and the others remain unexplained. From that table come the V and J calls and clone size; the DNA was used to work out D and trimming. This sample comprises under 1,100,000 clones, about 70% of them detected only once. Together, the top ten hold about 1.5% of the sample.

Results and caveats for the whole study, not just this receptor: Only blood was sampled, and tissue TCR repertoires likely differ from those in blood. Pairwise subsampling led to the expectation that sequencing depth would affect the degree of clonotype sharing among donors. Higher generation probabilities were observed for clonotypes shared by all four sorted-subset donors than for non-shared clonotypes. Sharing across several donors was observed for approximately 5% of naive CD4, under 4% of naive CD8, 2% to 2.5% of memory CD4, and 0.4% of memory CD8 clonotypes. Because the study included only a small number of donors, the genetic and exposure-history diversity represented was limited. Rarefaction of sorted-subset datasets indicated incomplete sequencing despite the large sequencing depth. Naive subsets generally had larger estimated clonotype richness than memory subsets.

For this clone: Its target antigen remains unknown. Per-base quality was not reported, and no clone a single base away is much larger than it.

This receptor was identified in a man younger than 35 in good health. The receptor chain draws on TRBV10-3 and TRBJ1-1, with 8 bases aligning to TRBD1. The sequencing input was memory CD4+ T cells sorted from blood. The cell subset or site label here, explained by the study, means: CD45RA-negative fraction. The CDR3: CAISPGQGNTEAFF. The DNA sequence follows: TGTGCCATCAGTCCCGGACAGGGGAACACTGAAGCTTTCTTT.